Listed below are T cell receptor beta chains from one sample, sequenced in a study of blood T cells in healthy people across ages. TCRdb re-called the 5' RACE reads through MiXCR, storing one row per CDR3 protein. The sample gives 1.5 million to 2 million distinct CDR3 sequences, roughly 49% of which show up once; over 2% is in the top ten. Sequenced sample: blood. These receptors originate from a woman aged 40 to 49 in good health. Both conserved end residues are part of each CDR3. The D gene is left open where the match is weak. Expanded clones are given a class, and other clones once, few, many or no size at all.

j_gene: TRBJ1-2
d_gene: TRBD1
abundance: -
v_gene: TRBV20-1
CDR3aa: CSANRGEYGYTF
CDR3nt: TGCAGTGCTAACAGGGGGGAGTATGGCTACACCTTC

j_gene: TRBJ2-5
d_gene: TRBD2
abundance: few
v_gene: TRBV29-1
CDR3aa: CSVKKGLQETQYF
CDR3nt: TGCAGCGTTAAAAAGGGACTACAAGAGACCCAGTACTTC

j_gene: TRBJ2-4
d_gene: -
abundance: few
v_gene: TRBV10-1
CDR3aa: CASSPTGQGQYF
CDR3nt: TGCGCCAGCAGCCCGACAGGCCAGGGGCAGTACTTC

j_gene: TRBJ1-4
d_gene: -
abundance: -
v_gene: TRBV14
CDR3aa: CASRLGSEKLFF
CDR3nt: TGTGCCAGCAGGCTGGGTAGTGAAAAACTGTTTTTT

j_gene: TRBJ2-4
d_gene: -
abundance: few
v_gene: TRBV6-2/TRBV6-3
CDR3aa: CASSFQWESAENIQYF
CDR3nt: TGTGCCAGCAGTTTCCAGTGGGAGAGCGCAGAAAACATTCAGTACTTC

j_gene: TRBJ2-5
d_gene: TRBD1
abundance: once
v_gene: TRBV3-1
CDR3aa: CASSRDRGCETQYF
CDR3nt: TGTGCCAGCAGCAGAGACAGGGGTTGTGAGACCCAGTACTTC

j_gene: TRBJ2-7
d_gene: -
abundance: many
v_gene: TRBV29-1
CDR3aa: CSVRTGVQYF
CDR3nt: TGCAGCGTCAGGACGGGGGTGCAGTACTTC

j_gene: TRBJ1-2
d_gene: TRBD1
abundance: -
v_gene: TRBV7-2
CDR3aa: CASSPTTGWTPGYTF
CDR3nt: TGTGCCAGCAGCCCTACGACAGGGTGGACGCCGGGCTACACCTTC

j_gene: TRBJ1-6
d_gene: -
abundance: -
v_gene: TRBV7-2
CDR3aa: CASSLIQYNSPLHF
CDR3nt: TGTGCCAGCAGCTTAATCCAGTATAATTCACCCCTCCACTTT

j_gene: TRBJ1-5
d_gene: TRBD1
abundance: -
v_gene: TRBV6-2/TRBV6-3
CDR3aa: CASTPDRVNGQPQHF
CDR3nt: TGTGCCAGCACCCCGGACAGGGTGAATGGTCAGCCCCAGCATTTT

j_gene: TRBJ2-7
d_gene: TRBD2
abundance: -
v_gene: TRBV3-1
CDR3aa: CASSLNLLAAGEQYF
CDR3nt: TGTGCCAGCAGCCTTAACCTCCTAGCGGCCGGCGAGCAGTACTTC

j_gene: TRBJ2-5
d_gene: -
abundance: few
v_gene: TRBV6-2/TRBV6-3
CDR3aa: CASSLDRSDYVEQYF
CDR3nt: TGTGCCAGCAGCCTTGACAGATCAGACTACGTTGAGCAGTACTTC

j_gene: TRBJ2-5
d_gene: -
abundance: few
v_gene: TRBV2
CDR3aa: CASTNQGGETQYF
CDR3nt: TGTGCCAGCACTAACCAGGGTGGAGAGACCCAGTACTTC

j_gene: TRBJ2-7
d_gene: TRBD2
abundance: -
v_gene: TRBV29-1
CDR3aa: CSVGGGGVSEQYF
CDR3nt: TGCAGCGTTGGGGGTGGGGGGGTTTCCGAGCAGTACTTC

j_gene: TRBJ1-2
d_gene: -
abundance: -
v_gene: TRBV29-1
CDR3aa: CSVGVDSYGYTF
CDR3nt: TGCAGCGTTGGGGTGGACAGCTATGGCTACACCTTC